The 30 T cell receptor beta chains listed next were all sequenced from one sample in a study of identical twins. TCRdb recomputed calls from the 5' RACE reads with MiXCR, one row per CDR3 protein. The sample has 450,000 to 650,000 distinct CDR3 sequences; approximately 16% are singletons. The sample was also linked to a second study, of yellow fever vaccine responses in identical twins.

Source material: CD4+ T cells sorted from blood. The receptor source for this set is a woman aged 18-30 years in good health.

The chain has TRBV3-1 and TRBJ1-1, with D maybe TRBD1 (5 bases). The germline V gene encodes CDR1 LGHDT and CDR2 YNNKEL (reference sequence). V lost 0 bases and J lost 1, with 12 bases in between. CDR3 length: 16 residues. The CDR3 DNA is TGTGCCAGCAGCCAAGAGGCAGGGAGGAAGAACACTGAAGCTTTCTTT. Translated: CASSQEAGRKNTEAFF.

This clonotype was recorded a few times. CDR3 sequence: CSVSVDRVITEAFF. The CDR3 DNA is TGCAGCGTTTCTGTAGACAGGGTGATAACTGAAGCTTTCTTT. This chain joins TRBV29-1 and TRBJ1-1; 7 bases line up with TRBD1. Germline V gene sequence: CDR1 SQVTM, CDR2 ANQGSEA. This CDR3 spans 14 amino acids. The V and J ends lost 5 bases and 5 bases, in that order; junction bases with no gene match: 11. The entire variable domain, with the rest obtained from reference TRBV29-1 and TRBJ1-1, is as follows: SAVISQKPSRDICQRGTSLTIQCQVDSQVTMMFWYRQQPGQSLTLIATANQGSEATYESGFVIDKFPISRPNLTFSTLTVSNMSPEDSSIYLCSVSVDRVITEAFFGQGTRLTVV.

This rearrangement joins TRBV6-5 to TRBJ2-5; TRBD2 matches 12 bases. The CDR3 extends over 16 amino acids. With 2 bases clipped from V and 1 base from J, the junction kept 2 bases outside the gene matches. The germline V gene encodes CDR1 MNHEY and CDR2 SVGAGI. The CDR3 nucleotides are TGTGCCAGCAGTTACAGGACTAGCGGGATCCAAGAGACCCAGTACTTC. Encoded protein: CASSYRTSGIQETQYF.

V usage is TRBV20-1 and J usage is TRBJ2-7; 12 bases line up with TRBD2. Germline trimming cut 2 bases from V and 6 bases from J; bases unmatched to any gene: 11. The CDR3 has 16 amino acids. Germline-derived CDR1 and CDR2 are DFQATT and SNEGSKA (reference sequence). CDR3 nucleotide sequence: TGCAGTGCTAGATTTCCTAGCGGGAGGGCTGGCGGCGAGCAGTACTTC. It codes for CSARFPSGRAGGEQYF.

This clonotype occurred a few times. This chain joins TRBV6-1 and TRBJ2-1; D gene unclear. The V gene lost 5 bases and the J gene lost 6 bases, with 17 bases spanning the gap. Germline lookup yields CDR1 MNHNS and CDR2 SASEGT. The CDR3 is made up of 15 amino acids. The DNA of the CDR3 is TGTGCCAGCAGTACCCCGGCCTCCTTGGTCAATGAGCAGTTCTTC. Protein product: CASSTPASLVNEQFF.

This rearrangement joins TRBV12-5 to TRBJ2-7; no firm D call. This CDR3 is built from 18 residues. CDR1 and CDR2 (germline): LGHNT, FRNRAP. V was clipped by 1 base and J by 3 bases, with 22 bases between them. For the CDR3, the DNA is TGTGCTAGTGGTTTGGCCTACTCGAAGACGGGCAGAAACTACGAGCAGTACTTC. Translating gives CASGLAYSKTGRNYEQYF.

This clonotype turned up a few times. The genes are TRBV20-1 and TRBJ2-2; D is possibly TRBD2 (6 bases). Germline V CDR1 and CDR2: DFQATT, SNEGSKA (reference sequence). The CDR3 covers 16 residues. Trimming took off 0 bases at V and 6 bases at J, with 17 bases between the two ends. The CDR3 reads CSARDAAGLGPGELFF. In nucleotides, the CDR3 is TGCAGTGCTAGAGATGCGGCGGGACTTGGACCCGGGGAGCTGTTTTTT.

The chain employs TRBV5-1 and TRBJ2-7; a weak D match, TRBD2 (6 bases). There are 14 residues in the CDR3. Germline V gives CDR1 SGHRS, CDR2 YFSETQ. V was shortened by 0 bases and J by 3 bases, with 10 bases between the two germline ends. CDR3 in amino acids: CASSLGGGGYEQYV. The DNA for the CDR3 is TGCGCCAGCAGCTTGGGGGGAGGCGGCTACGAGCAGTACGTC.

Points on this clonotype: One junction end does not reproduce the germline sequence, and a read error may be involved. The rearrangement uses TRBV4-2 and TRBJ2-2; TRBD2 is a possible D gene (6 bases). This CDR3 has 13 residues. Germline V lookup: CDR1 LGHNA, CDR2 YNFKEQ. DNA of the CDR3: TGTGCCAGGAGCCCTGGGCGGGGAGGGGAGCTGTTTTTT. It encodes CARSPGRGGELFF.

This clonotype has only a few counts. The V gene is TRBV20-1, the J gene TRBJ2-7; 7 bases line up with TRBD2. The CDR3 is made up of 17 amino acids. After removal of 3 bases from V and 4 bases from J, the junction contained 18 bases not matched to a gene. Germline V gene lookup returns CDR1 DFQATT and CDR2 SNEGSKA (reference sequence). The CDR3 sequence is CSASGLVNRNIDYEQYF. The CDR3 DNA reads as TGCAGTGCTAGTGGACTAGTAAATCGGAATATCGATTACGAGCAGTACTTC.

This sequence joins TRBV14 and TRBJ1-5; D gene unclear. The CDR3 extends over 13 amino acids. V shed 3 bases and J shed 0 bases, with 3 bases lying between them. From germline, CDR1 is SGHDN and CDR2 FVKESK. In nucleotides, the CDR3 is TGTGCCAGCAGCCATAATAGCAATCAGCCCCAGCATTTT. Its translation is CASSHNSNQPQHF.

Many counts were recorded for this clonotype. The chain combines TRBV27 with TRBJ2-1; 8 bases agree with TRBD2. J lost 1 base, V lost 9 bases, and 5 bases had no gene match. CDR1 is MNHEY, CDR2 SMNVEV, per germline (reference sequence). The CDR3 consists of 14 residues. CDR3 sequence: CARAGVGSYNEQFF. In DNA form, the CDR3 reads TGTGCCAGAGCGGGAGTGGGTTCCTACAATGAGCAGTTCTTC.

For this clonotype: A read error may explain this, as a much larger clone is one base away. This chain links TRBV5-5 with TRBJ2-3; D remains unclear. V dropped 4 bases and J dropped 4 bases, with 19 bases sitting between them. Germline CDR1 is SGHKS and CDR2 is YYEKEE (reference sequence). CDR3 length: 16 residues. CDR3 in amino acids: CASSPDLARTADTQYF. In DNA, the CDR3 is TGTGCCAGCAGCCCTGATTTGGCGCGGACCGCAGATACGCAGTATTTT.

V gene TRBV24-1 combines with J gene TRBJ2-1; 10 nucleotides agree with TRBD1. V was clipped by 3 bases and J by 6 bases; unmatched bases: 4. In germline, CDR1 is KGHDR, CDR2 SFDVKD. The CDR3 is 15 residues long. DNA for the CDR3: TGTGCCACCAGTGATCGTGGACAGGGGGTCAATGAGCAGTTCTTC. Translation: CATSDRGQGVNEQFF.

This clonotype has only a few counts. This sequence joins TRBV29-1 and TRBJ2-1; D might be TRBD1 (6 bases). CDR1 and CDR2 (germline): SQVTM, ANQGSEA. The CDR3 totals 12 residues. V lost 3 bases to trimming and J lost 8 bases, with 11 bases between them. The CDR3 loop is CSVEKQGYEQFF. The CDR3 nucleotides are TGCAGCGTTGAGAAACAGGGCTATGAGCAGTTCTTC.

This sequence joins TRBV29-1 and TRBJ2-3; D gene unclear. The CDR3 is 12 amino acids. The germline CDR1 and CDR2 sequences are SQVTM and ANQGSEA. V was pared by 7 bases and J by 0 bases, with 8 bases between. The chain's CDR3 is CSADGSTDTQYF. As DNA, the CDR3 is TGCAGCGCCGACGGAAGCACAGATACGCAGTATTTT.

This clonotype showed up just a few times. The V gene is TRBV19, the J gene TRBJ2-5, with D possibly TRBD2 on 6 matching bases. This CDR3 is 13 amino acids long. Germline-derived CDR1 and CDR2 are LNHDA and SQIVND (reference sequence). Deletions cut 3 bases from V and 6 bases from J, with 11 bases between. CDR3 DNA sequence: TGTGCCAGTAGTATGGGGGGTCTGCAGACCCAGTACTTC. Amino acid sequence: CASSMGGLQTQYF.

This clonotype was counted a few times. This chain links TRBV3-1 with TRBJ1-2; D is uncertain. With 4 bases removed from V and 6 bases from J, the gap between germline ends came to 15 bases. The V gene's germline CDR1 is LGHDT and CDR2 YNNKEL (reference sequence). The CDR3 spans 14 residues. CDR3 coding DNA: TGTGCCAGCAGCCTTGCTTCTGGTTTTGATGGCTACACCTTC. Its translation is CASSLASGFDGYTF.

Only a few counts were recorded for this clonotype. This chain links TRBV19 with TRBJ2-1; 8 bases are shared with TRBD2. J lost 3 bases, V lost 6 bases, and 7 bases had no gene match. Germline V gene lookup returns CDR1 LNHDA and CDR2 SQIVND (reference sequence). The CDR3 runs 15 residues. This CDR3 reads CASRGLAGLYNEQFF. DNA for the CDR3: TGTGCCAGTAGAGGGCTAGCGGGCCTCTACAATGAGCAGTTCTTC.

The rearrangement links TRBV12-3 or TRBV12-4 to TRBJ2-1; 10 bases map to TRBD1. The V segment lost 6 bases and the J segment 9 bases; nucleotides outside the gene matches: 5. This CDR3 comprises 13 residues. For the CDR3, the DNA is TGTGCCAGCAGGGAGGACAGGGGGGGTGAGCAGTTCTTC. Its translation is CASREDRGGEQFF.

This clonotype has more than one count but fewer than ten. The CDR3 DNA follows: TGTGCCAGCAGCTTAGTTGGGGAGGGACCAGGGGAGCTGTTTTTT. Its protein is CASSLVGEGPGELFF. The rearrangement links TRBV7-8 to TRBJ2-2; 7 bases are a match to TRBD2. V was pared by 1 base and J by 8 bases, with 7 bases of the junction left unmatched. This CDR3 is built from 15 residues. Germline CDR1 SGHVS, CDR2 FQNEAQ.

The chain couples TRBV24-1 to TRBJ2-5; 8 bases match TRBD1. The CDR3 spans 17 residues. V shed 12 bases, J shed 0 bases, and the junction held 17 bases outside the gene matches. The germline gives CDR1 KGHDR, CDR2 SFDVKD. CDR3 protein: CASPKKSGTGYQETQYF. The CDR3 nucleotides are TGTGCCTCTCCTAAGAAATCCGGGACAGGTTACCAAGAGACCCAGTACTTC.

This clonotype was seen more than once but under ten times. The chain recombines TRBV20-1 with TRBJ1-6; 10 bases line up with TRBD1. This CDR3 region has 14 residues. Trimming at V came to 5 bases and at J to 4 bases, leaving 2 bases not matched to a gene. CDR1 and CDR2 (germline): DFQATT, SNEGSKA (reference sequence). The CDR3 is CSASGQGYNSPLHF. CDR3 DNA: TGCAGTGCTTCGGGACAGGGGTATAATTCACCCCTCCACTTT.

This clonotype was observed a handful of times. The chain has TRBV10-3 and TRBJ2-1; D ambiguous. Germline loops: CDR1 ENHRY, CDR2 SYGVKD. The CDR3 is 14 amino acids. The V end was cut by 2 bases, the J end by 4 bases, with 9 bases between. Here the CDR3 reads CAISEVGRYNEQFF. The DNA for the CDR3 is TGTGCCATCAGTGAGGTGGGCCGATACAATGAGCAGTTCTTC.

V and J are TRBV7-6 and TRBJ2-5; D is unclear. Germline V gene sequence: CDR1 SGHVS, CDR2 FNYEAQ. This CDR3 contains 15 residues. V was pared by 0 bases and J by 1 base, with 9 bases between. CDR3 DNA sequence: TGTGCCAGCAGCTTAGCGCGGAGCTTCCAAGAGACCCAGTACTTC. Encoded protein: CASSLARSFQETQYF.

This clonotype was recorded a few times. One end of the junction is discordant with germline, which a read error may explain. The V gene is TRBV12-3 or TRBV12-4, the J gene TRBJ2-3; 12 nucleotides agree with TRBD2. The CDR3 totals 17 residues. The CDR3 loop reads CASSLVGLAGGLDTQYF. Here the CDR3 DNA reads TGTGCCAGCAGTTTAGTCGGCCTAGCGGGGGGGCTGGATACCCAGTATTTT.

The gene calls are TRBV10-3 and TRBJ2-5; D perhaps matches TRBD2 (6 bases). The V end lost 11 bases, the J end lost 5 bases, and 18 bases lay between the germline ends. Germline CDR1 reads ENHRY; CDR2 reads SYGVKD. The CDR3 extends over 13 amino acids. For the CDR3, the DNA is TGTGCCTCGGGGACGGGGGACGGTGAGACCCAGTACTTC. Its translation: CASGTGDGETQYF.

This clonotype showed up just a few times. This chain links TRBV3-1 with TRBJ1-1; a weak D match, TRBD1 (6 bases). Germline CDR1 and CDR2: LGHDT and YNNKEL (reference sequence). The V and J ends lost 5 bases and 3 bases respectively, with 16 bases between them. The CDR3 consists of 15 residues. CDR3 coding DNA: TGTGCCAGCAGCGCCCGGACAGTCATCCACACTGAAGCTTTCTTT. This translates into CASSARTVIHTEAFF.

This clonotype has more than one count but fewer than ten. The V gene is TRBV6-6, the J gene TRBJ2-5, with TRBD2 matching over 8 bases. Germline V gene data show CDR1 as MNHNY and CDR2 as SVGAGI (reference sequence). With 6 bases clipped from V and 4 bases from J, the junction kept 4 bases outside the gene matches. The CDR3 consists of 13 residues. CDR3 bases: TGTGCCAGCAGCTACCGGGGGGGAGAGACCCAGTACTTC. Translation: CASSYRGGETQYF.

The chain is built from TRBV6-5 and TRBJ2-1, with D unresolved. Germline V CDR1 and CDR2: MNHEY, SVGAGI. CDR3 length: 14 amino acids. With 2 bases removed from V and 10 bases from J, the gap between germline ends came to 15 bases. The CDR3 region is CASSYAKDVKEQFF. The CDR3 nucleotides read TGTGCCAGCAGTTACGCTAAGGACGTCAAGGAGCAGTTCTTC.